One and the same sample provided the 6 T cell receptor beta chains below, sequenced in a study of CD8 T cells in Susac syndrome. Reverse transcription used about 0.45 to 1 ug RNA and random hexamers. A single record per CDR3 protein comes from TCRdb applying MiXCR to the immunoSEQ multiplex PCR reads. This sample has some 180,000 distinct CDR3 sequences, with approximately 94% found just once. The sample consisted of CD4+ T cells from PBMCs. These receptors were taken from a human donor in good health.

The chain couples TRBV5-1 to TRBJ2-6, with TRBD1 matching 7 bases. The CDR3 runs to 15 residues. CDR1 and CDR2 from the germline V gene are SGHRS and YFSETQ. J lost 2 bases, V lost 5 bases, and 4 bases had no gene match. DNA of the CDR3: TGCGCCAGCAGGGGACAGCCCACTGGGGCCAACGTCCTGACTTTC. This sequence encodes CASRGQPTGANVLTF.

The chain joins TRBV2 to TRBJ2-5; possible D gene TRBD2, 6 bases. The length of the CDR3 is 11 residues. The germline V gene has CDR1 SNHLY and CDR2 FYNNEI. The V end lost 11 bases, the J end lost 9 bases, and 16 bases lay between the germline ends. Here the CDR3 reads CAGGTLRAQYF. In DNA, the CDR3 is TGTGCCGGGGGGACGTTGCGGGCCCAGTACTTC.

CDR3 region: CASSLKVSGYTF. The CDR3 nucleotides are TGTGCCAGCAGCCTTAAGGTATCGGGCTACACCTTC. The chain carries TRBV2 and TRBJ1-2; D remains unclear. This CDR3 is 12 amino acids long. Trimming stripped 6 bases from V and 8 bases from J, with 13 bases between. Germline V CDR1 and CDR2: SNHLY, FYNNEI.

The rearrangement uses TRBV7-2 and TRBJ2-5; the D gene could be TRBD1 or TRBD2 (6 bases each). Germline V gene lookup returns CDR1 SGHTA and CDR2 FQGNSA. The CDR3 totals 13 residues. Trimming stripped 9 bases from V and 5 bases from J, with 16 bases between. The CDR3 bases are TGTGCCAGTCTGGGGGGCCCCGGGGAGACCCAGTACTTC. Amino acids: CASLGGPGETQYF.

The chain joins TRBV30 to TRBJ1-4; D might be TRBD1 (5 bases). Germline-derived CDR1 and CDR2 are GTSNPN and SVGIG (reference sequence). Trimming shortened V by 0 bases and J by 7 bases, and 12 bases separated the two germline ends. The CDR3 covers 14 residues. Here the CDR3 reads CAWSVKGSGEKLFF. The CDR3 bases are TGTGCCTGGAGTGTTAAGGGGTCGGGTGAAAAACTGTTTTTT.

This chain joins TRBV3-1 and TRBJ1-2; D is ambiguous. The CDR3 runs 17 residues. V was trimmed by 4 bases and J by 6 bases, leaving 24 bases between them. Germline CDR1 is LGHDT and CDR2 is YNNKEL (reference sequence). The DNA for the CDR3 is TGTGCCAGCAGCCCCGTACTTCGGGTACGGCTGCGGGATGGCTACACCTTC. Its translation is CASSPVLRVRLRDGYTF.